This T cell receptor (beta chain) was identified during a study of shared clonotypes between healthy human individuals. Study-wide results and caveats: Some clonotypes were shared by all four sorted-subset donors, while others were not shared. The non-shared ones had lower generation probabilities than the shared ones.

An even split of each subset's genomic DNA across several immunoSEQ plates was performed. Sequenced by immunoSEQ multiplex PCR; TCRdb stores in-frame clones only, minus some. Counted here are 2.3 million or so clones, 85% to 95% occurring once; the ten biggest clones make up 0.35% to 0.45%. On this clone: Its target is unknown. Within the sample, other DNA sequences also encode this same CDR3.

Every donor was a Caucasian adult from Nashville, Tennessee. The TCR comes from a young man in good health. Some clones in this sample may be carry-over from other donors' samples. The sequencing sample was made of naive CD4+ T cells from PBMCs. Subset defined: CD45RA+ positively selected.

This CDR3 is CASREDRAGANVLTF. CDR3 in DNA: TGTGCCAGCAGAGAAGACAGGGCTGGGGCCAACGTCCTGACTTTC. The rearrangement joins TRBV28 to TRBJ2-6; TRBD1 agrees at 7 bases. Germline values: CDR1 MDHEN, CDR2 SYDVKM. V was clipped by 6 bases and J by 2 bases; unmatched bases: 4. CDR3 length: 15 residues.